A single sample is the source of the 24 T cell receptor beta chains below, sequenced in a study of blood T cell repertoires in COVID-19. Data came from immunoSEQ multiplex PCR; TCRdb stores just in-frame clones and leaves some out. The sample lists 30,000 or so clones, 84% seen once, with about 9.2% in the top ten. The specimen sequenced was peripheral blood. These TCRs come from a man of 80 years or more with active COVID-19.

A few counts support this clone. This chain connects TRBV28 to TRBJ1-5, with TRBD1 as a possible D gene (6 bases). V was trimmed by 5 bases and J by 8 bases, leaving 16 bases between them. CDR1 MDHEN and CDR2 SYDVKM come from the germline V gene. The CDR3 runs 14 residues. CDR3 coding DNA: TGTGCCAGCAGTGCCACCGCTACAGGGAAGCCCCAGCATTTT. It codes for CASSATATGKPQHF.

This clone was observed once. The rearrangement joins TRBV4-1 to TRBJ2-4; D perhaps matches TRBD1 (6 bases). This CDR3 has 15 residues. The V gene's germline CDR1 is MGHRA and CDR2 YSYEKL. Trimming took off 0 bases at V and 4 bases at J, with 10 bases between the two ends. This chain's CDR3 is CASSQDYRDKNIQYF. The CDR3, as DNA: TGCGCCAGCAGCCAAGACTACAGGGATAAAAACATTCAGTACTTC.

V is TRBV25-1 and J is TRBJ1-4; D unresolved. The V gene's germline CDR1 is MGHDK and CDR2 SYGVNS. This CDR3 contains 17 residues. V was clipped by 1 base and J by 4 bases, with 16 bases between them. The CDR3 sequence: CASSESIRSGDNEKLFF. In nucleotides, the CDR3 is TGTGCCAGCAGTGAATCTATCCGGTCGGGAGATAATGAAAAACTGTTTTTT.

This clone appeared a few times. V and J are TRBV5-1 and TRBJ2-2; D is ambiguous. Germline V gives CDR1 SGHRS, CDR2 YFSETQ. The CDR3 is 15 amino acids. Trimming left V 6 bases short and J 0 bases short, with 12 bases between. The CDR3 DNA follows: TGCGCCAGCAAGACACGCATATCGAACACCGGGGAGCTGTTTTTT. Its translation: CASKTRISNTGELFF.

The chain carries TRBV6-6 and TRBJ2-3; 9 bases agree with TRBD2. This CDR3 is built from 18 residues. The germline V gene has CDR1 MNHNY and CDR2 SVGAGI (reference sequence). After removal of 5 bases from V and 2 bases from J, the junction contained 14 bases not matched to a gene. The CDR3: CASSRPRTSAKFTDTQYF. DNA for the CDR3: TGTGCCAGCAGTCGGCCGAGGACTAGCGCTAAGTTCACAGATACGCAGTATTTT.

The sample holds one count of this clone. The CDR3 DNA reads as TGTGCCAGCAGTCCCCGGGACAGGGTCAGCTATGGCTACACCTTC. Translated: CASSPRDRVSYGYTF. J is TRBJ1-2 and V is TRBV28; 9 bases line up with TRBD1. The J segment lost 4 bases and the V segment lost 5 bases, leaving 8 bases of the junction unmatched. This CDR3 spans 15 amino acids. Germline assignment: CDR1 MDHEN and CDR2 SYDVKM.

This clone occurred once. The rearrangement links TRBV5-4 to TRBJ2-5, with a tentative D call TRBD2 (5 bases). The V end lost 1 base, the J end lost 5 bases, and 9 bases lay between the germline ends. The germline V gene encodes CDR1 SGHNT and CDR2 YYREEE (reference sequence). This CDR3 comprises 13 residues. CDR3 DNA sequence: TGTGCCAGCAGCTTGAGGACGGGGGAGACCCAGTACTTC. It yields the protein CASSLRTGETQYF.

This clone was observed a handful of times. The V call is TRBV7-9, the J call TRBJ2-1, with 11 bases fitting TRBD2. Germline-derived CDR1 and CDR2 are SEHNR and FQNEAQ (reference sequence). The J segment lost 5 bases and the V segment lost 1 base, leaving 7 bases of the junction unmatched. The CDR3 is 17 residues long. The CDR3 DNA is TGTGCCAGCAGCTTAGGAACCGGGACTAGCGGCCACAATGAGCAGTTCTTC. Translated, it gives CASSLGTGTSGHNEQFF.

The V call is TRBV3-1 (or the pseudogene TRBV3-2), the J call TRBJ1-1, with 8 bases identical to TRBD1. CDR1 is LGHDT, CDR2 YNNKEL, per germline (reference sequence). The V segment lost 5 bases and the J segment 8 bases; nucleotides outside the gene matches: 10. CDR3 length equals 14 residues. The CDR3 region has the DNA TGTGCCAGCAGCTCCCACAGGGGGTTTAACGAAGCTTTCTTT. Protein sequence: CASSSHRGFNEAFF.

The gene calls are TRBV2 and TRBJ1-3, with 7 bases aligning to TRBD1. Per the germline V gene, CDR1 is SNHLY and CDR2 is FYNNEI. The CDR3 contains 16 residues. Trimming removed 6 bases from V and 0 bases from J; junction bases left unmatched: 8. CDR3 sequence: CASSQGTASSGNTIYF. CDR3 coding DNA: TGTGCCAGCAGCCAGGGGACAGCATCCTCTGGAAACACCATATATTTT.

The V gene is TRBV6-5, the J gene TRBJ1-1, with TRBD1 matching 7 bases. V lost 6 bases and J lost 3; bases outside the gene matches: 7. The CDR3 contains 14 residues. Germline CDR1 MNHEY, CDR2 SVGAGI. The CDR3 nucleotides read TGTGCCAGCAGACCGCAAGACAGGGACACTGAAGCTTTCTTT. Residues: CASRPQDRDTEAFF.

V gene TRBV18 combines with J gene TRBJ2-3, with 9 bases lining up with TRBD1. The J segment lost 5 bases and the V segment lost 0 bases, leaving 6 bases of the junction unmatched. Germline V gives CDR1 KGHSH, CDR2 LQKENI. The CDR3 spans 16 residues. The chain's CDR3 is CASSPPGTGPLDTQYF. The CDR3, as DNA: TGTGCCAGCTCACCACCCGGGACAGGGCCATTAGATACGCAGTATTTT. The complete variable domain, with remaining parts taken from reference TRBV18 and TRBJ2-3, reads NAGVMQNPRHLVRRRGQEARLRCSPMKGHSHVYWYRQLPEEGLKFMVYLQKENIIDESGMPKERFSAEFPKEGPSILRIQQVVRGDSAAYFCASSPPGTGPLDTQYFGPGTRLTVL.

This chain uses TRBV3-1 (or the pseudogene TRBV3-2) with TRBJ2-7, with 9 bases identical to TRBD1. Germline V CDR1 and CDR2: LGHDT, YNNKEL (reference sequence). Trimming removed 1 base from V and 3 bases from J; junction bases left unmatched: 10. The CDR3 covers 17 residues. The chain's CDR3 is CASSQVGETGGGYEQYF. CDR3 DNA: TGTGCCAGCAGCCAAGTAGGAGAGACAGGGGGAGGCTACGAGCAGTACTTC.

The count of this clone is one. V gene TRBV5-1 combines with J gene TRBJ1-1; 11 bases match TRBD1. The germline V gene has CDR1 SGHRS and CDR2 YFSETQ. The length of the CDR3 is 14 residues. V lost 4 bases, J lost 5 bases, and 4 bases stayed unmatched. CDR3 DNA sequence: TGCGCCAGCAGCAAAGGGACAGGGGGTACTGAAGCTTTCTTT. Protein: CASSKGTGGTEAFF.

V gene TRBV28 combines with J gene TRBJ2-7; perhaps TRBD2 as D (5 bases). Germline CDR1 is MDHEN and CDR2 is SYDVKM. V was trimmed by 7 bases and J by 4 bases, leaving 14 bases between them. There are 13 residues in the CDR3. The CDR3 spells CASMNRGSYEQYF. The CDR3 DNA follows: TGTGCCAGCATGAACAGAGGGTCTTACGAGCAGTACTTC.

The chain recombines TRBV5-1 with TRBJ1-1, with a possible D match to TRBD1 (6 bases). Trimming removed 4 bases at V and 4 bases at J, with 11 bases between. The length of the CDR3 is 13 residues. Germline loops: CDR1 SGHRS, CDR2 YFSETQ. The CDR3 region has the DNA TGCGCCAGCAGCCTGGGACAAAGCACTGAAGCTTTCTTT. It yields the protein CASSLGQSTEAFF.

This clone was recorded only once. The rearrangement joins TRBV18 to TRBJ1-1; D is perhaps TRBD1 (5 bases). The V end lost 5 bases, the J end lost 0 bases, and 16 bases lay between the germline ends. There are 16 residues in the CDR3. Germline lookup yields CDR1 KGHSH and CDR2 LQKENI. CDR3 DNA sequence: TGTGCCAGCTCAAGCTGGTTGGGGGGGATGAACACTGAAGCTTTCTTT. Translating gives CASSSWLGGMNTEAFF.

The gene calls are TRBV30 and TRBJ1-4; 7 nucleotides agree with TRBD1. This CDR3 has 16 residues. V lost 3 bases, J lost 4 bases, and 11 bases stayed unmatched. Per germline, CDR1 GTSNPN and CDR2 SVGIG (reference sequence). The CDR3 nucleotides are TGTGCCTGGAGCGCCCGGAAACAGGGGCTTAATGAAAAACTGTTTTTT. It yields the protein CAWSARKQGLNEKLFF.

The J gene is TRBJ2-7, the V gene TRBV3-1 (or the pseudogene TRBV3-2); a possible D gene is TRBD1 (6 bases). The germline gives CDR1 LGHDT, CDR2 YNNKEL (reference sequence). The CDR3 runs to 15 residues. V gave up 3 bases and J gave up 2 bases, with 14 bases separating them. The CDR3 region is CASSQGHGRTYEQYF. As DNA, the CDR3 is TGTGCCAGCAGCCAGGGACATGGTAGAACCTACGAGCAGTACTTC.

CDR3 amino acids: CASSQDFPRAREQYF. In nucleotides, the CDR3 is TGCGCCAGCAGCCAAGATTTTCCCAGGGCTCGAGAGCAGTACTTC. The chain carries TRBV4-1 and TRBJ2-7, with D maybe TRBD1 (5 bases). This CDR3 is 15 amino acids long. V lost 0 bases, J lost 7 bases, and 16 bases lay in between. Germline lookup yields CDR1 MGHRA and CDR2 YSYEKL.

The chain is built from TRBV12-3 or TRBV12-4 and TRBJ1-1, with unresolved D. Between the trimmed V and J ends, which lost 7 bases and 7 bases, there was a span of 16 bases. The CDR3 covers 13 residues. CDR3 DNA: TGTGCCAGCACCTTCGGAACAGACCTTGAAGCTTTCTTT. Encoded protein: CASTFGTDLEAFF.

The CDR3 DNA reads as TGTGCCGGGGACAGGGGGCATCGCACCGGGGAGCTGTTTTTT. This gives the protein CAGDRGHRTGELFF. The V gene is TRBV30, the J gene TRBJ2-2, with 12 bases aligning to TRBD1. Germline V gives CDR1 GTSNPN, CDR2 SVGIG (reference sequence). CDR3 length: 14 residues. Unmatched junction bases numbered 5, after V lost 8 bases and J lost 4 bases.

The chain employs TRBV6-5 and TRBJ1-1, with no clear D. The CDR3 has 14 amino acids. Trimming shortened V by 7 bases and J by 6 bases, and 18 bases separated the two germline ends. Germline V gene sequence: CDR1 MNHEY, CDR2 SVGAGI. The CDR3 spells CASTPFPGKAEAFF. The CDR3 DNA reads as TGTGCCAGCACCCCGTTCCCCGGGAAGGCTGAAGCTTTCTTT.

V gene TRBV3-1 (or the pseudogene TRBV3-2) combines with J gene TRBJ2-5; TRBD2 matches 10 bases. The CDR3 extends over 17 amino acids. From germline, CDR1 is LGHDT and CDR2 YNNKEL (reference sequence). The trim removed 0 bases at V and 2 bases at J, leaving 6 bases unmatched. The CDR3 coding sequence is TGTGCCAGCAGCCAAGATGTAGCGGGGGGACAACAAGAGACCCAGTACTTC. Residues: CASSQDVAGGQQETQYF.